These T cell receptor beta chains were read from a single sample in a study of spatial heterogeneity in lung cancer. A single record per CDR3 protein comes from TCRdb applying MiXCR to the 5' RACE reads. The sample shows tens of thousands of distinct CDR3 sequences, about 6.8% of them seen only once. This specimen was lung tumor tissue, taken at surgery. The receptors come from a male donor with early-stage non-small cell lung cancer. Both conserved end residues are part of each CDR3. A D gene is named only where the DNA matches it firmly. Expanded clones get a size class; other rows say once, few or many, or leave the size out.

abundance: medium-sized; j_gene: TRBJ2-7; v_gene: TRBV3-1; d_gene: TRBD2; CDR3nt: TGTGCCAGCAGCCAAGGGACTAGCGGGAGGCCCTACTACGAGCAGTACTTC; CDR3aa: CASSQGTSGRPYYEQYF
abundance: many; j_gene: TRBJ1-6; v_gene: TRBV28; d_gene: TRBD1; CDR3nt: TGTGCCAGCAGCCACGACAGGGGAAATTCACCCCTCCACTTT; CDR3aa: CASSHDRGNSPLHF
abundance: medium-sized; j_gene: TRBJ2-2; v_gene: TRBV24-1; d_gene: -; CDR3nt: TGTGCCACCAGGGGCGCCGTCGGGGAGCTGTTTTTT; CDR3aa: CATRGAVGELFF
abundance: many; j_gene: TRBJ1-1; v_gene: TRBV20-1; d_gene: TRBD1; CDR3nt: TGCAGTGCTAGATCTGACAGGGATATGAACACTGAAGCTTTCTTT; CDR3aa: CSARSDRDMNTEAFF
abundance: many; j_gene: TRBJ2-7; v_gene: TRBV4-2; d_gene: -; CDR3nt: TGTGCCAGCAGCCAAGAGGTGGCGAGGGAGCAGTACTTC; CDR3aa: CASSQEVAREQYF
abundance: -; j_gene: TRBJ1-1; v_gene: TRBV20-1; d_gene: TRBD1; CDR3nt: TGCAGTGCTGCTCGGACAGGGGGCATGAACACTGAAGCTTTCTTT; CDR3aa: CSAARTGGMNTEAFF
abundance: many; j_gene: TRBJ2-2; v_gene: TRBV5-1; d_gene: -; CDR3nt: TGCGCCAGCAGCTTGTTCGGACCAAACACCGGGGAGCTGTTTTTT; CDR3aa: CASSLFGPNTGELFF
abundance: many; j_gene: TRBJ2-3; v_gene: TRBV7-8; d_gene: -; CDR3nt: TGTGCCAGCAGCTTAGCCAGAGATACGCAGTATTTT; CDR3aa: CASSLARDTQYF
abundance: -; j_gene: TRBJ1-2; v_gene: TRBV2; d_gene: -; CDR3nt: TGTGCCAGCAGTGGAGGACAGCTTAACTATGGCTACACCTTC; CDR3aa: CASSGGQLNYGYTF
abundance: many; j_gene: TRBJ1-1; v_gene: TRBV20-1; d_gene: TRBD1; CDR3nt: TGCAGTGCGAGACAGGGGGGGACTGAAGCTTTCTTT; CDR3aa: CSARQGGTEAFF
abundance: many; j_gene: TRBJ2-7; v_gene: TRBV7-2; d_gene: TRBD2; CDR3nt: TGTGCCAGCAGCTTCCTAGCGGGAGTCAGCTACGAGCAGTACTTC; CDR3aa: CASSFLAGVSYEQYF
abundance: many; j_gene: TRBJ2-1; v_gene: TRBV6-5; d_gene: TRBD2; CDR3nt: TGTGCCAGCAGTTACTCTTTTAGCGGGAGGAATGAGCAGTTCTTC; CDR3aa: CASSYSFSGRNEQFF
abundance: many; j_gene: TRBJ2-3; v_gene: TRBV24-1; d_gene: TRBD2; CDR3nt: TGTGCCACCAGTGACCCCGGTTCGGGGGGGGCATCAGATACGCAGTATTTT; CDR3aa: CATSDPGSGGASDTQYF
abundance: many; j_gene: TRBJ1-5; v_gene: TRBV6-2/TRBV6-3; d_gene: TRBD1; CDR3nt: TGTGCCAGCAGTTACGGGACAGTACGTAATCAGCCCCAGCATTTT; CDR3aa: CASSYGTVRNQPQHF
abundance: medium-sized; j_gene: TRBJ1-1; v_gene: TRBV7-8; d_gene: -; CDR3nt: TGTGCCAGCAGCTTAGTGGGGGGAGGGCACACTGAAGCTTTCTTT; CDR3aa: CASSLVGGGHTEAFF